This T cell receptor (beta chain) was sequenced for a study of blood T cell repertoires in COVID-19. Study-wide context: Sites in the United States, Italy and Spain provided acute and convalescent COVID-19 samples. Sources were T cells, B-cell-depleted T cells, or PBMCs; the material itself was cDNA or gDNA.

This clone was observed once. Recruits, aged about 18 to 95 years, lived in around 24 US areas. Per the germline V gene, CDR1 is LGHDT and CDR2 is YNNKEL (reference sequence). Trimming removed 3 bases at V and 1 base at J, with 24 bases between. This CDR3 has 19 amino acids. Study processing details: Nucleated cell number was recorded as an estimate derived from reference gene primer amplification. The repertoire was sequenced with immunoSEQ multiplex PCR; TCRdb's copy has only in-frame clones and lacks some. V, J and clone size reflect that table, while D and trimming were determined from the DNA. The table includes over 150,000 clones, around four fifths detected once.

The chain uses TRBV3-1 (or the pseudogene TRBV3-2) and TRBJ1-1; D is perhaps TRBD1 (6 bases). Source material: PBMCs or T cells enriched from blood (not recorded which). This TCR was sampled from a middle-aged man who had recovered from COVID-19. The CDR3 loop reads CASSHPNQGGGAGNTEAFF. As DNA, the CDR3 is TGTGCCAGCAGCCACCCCAACCAAGGGGGGGGCGCTGGGAACACTGAAGCTTTCTTT.